Listed below are T cell receptor beta chains from one sample, sequenced in a study of blood T cell repertoires in COVID-19. This table comes from immunoSEQ multiplex PCR, and its TCRdb copy is limited to in-frame clones, with some not included. Among 100,000 to 120,000 clones listed, approximately 91% were seen once. Sequencing used peripheral blood. These receptors were collected from a woman aged 70-85 years who had recovered from COVID-19. The CDR3 runs from the conserved cysteine through the conserved F or W. D genes are given only for firm matches. Clone size is not always given. Where it is, it says once, few, many or a class for expanded clones.

d_call	v_call	clone_size	j_call	cdr3_nt	cdr3_aa
-	TRBV5-1	-	TRBJ2-1	TGCGCCAGCAGAACGGCTAGCGAGAACAATGAGCAGTTCTTC	CASRTASENNEQFF
TRBD1	TRBV7-9	-	TRBJ1-2	TGTGCTCTCGAGGGACAGGGCGAAGACGGCTACACCTTC	CALEGQGEDGYTF
TRBD1	TRBV28	-	TRBJ2-7	TGTGCCACCTCGTCGGGTGGGGACAGAACCTACGAGCAGTACTTC	CATSSGGDRTYEQYF
-	TRBV7-3	-	TRBJ2-1	TGTGCCAGCAGCTTGGGGCGGGGGCAGGAGCAGTTCTTC	CASSLGRGQEQFF
-	TRBV19	-	TRBJ2-7	TGTGCCAGTAGTATTCGGCGGGCAGGAAGGGTCCCATCCTACGAGCAGTACTTC	CASSIRRAGRVPSYEQYF
TRBD2	TRBV3-1/TRBV3-2	few	TRBJ2-1	TGTGCCAGCAGCCAAGAGGTGCGGGAGCCCCGGGATGAGCAGTTCTTC	CASSQEVREPRDEQFF
-	TRBV20-1	-	TRBJ2-7	TGCAGTGCTAGCCTGACAGGCGAGCAGTACTTC	CSASLTGEQYF
TRBD1	TRBV10-3	-	TRBJ1-2	TGTGCCATCAGTTCTTCCTTAGGACAGGCCTATGGCTACACCTTC	CAISSSLGQAYGYTF
TRBD2	TRBV18	-	TRBJ2-7	TGTGCCAGCTCACCAGGTCCAGCGGGAGGGACCTACGAGCAGTACTTC	CASSPGPAGGTYEQYF
-	TRBV4-2	-	TRBJ2-1	TGTGCCAGCAGCCGAGATCTAGCCATTGAGCAGTTCTTC	CASSRDLAIEQFF
TRBD2	TRBV9	-	TRBJ2-1	TGTGCCAGCGGGAGGGGCTACAATGAGCAGTTCTTC	CASGRGYNEQFF
-	TRBV30	-	TRBJ1-2	TGTGCCTGGTCTTTTGGGGGGACTGGAGGCTACACCTTC	CAWSFGGTGGYTF
TRBD1	TRBV6-5	-	TRBJ1-2	TGTGCCAGCGCCCCCGGGACAGGAATTTATGGCTACACCTTC	CASAPGTGIYGYTF
-	TRBV20-1	-	TRBJ2-3	TGCAGTGCTCCTCGCGGGGATACGCAGTATTTT	CSAPRGDTQYF
-	TRBV5-1	-	TRBJ2-7	TGCGCCAGCAGCTCCCAGGGGTTATCCTACGAGCAGTACTTC	CASSSQGLSYEQYF
TRBD2	TRBV9	-	TRBJ2-1	TGTGCCAGCAGCCGGACTAGCGGGTACAATGAGCAGTTCTTC	CASSRTSGYNEQFF
-	TRBV2	-	TRBJ1-2	TGTGCCATCAGGGGCGCTCACTTTAACTATGGCTACACCTTC	CAIRGAHFNYGYTF
TRBD1	TRBV28	-	TRBJ2-7	TGTGCCAGCACCGAAGGTGGACAGGGGGCGGAAGAGCAGTACTTC	CASTEGGQGAEEQYF
TRBD2	TRBV4-1	-	TRBJ2-4	TGCGCCAGCAGCCCGGGAGCCGGGACTACCAGACTAGCCAAAAACATTCAGTACTTC	CASSPGAGTTRLAKNIQYF
TRBD2	TRBV9	-	TRBJ2-3	TGTGCCAGCAGCGCACTTAGCGGGGGGGCGCTTAGTACGCAGTATTTT	CASSALSGGALSTQYF
TRBD1	TRBV7-9	-	TRBJ2-3	TGTGCCAGCAGCCAGGGACAGGCCTACACAGATACGCAGTATTTT	CASSQGQAYTDTQYF
-	TRBV4-3	once	TRBJ2-4	TGCGCCAGCAGCCAAGAGGCCAGTACCTTAGCGAGGAACATTCAGTACTTC	CASSQEASTLARNIQYF
TRBD2	TRBV6-2/TRBV6-3	-	TRBJ2-2	TGTGCCAGCAGTTACGGACTAGCGGGTCCGGGGGGGGAGCTGTTTTTT	CASSYGLAGPGGELFF
-	TRBV4-1	once	TRBJ1-6	TGCGCCAGCAGCCAACAGGGGAGCCCCTATAATTCACCCCTCCACTTT	CASSQQGSPYNSPLHF
TRBD1	TRBV5-4	once	TRBJ2-3	TGTGCCAGCACCAAGCGGCAGGGGGGCACAGATACGCAGTATTTT	CASTKRQGGTDTQYF
-	TRBV9	-	TRBJ2-7	TGTGCCAGCAGCGTAGGCAGGGGAAACTACGAGCAGTACTTC	CASSVGRGNYEQYF
TRBD1	TRBV19	-	TRBJ1-4	TGTGCCAGCCGGGACAGGGGGCGCGGTGAAAAACTGTTTTTT	CASRDRGRGEKLFF
-	TRBV30	-	TRBJ1-5	TGTGCCTGGAGTGTAAGGGGCGGTGAGTATAGCAATCAGCCCCAGCATTTT	CAWSVRGGEYSNQPQHF
TRBD1	TRBV19	-	TRBJ1-1	TGTGCCAGTAGTCGTGGACAGGGGGGAAGAACTGAAGCTTTCTTT	CASSRGQGGRTEAFF
TRBD2	TRBV6-6	-	TRBJ2-2	TGTGCCAGCAGCTCCGGACTAGCGGGAGACACCGGGGAGCTGTTTTTT	CASSSGLAGDTGELFF